The 24 T cell receptor beta chains below all came from one sample that was sequenced in a study of cytomegalovirus exposure and HLA in healthy donors. The PCR used 60 Vbeta and 13 Jbeta primers. TCRdb's table, derived via immunoSEQ multiplex PCR, lists solely in-frame clones and lacks some. The sample includes 150,000 to 200,000 clones, around 77% of them seen just once. Source material: PBMCs. All receptors come from a female donor in good health and CMV-seronegative.

The chain couples TRBV5-8 to TRBJ2-7; D possibly corresponds to TRBD2 (6 bases). Trimming removed 4 bases from V and 0 bases from J, with 17 bases in between. The germline V gene has CDR1 SGHTS and CDR2 YDEGEE. CDR3 size: 16 residues. CDR3 nucleotides: TGTGCCAGCAGCAAGGTGGTTTGGGGGGTCTCCTACGAGCAGTACTTC. It is translated as CASSKVVWGVSYEQYF.

The rearrangement links TRBV6-4 to TRBJ1-1, with 8 bases matching TRBD1. V dropped 9 bases and J dropped 7; count of bases not matched to a gene: 7. The CDR3 has 12 residues. CDR1 and CDR2 (germline): MRHNA, SNTAGT. CDR3 region: CASRGRGHEAFF. Here the CDR3 DNA reads TGTGCCAGTAGGGGCAGGGGGCATGAAGCTTTCTTT.

The V call is TRBV4-3, the J call TRBJ1-2; TRBD1 is a possible D gene (5 bases). The CDR3 covers 15 residues. In germline, CDR1 is LGHNA, CDR2 YSLEER. Trimming stripped 0 bases from V and 4 bases from J, with 12 bases between. This chain's CDR3 is CASSQELGLGYGYTF. The CDR3 nucleotides are TGCGCCAGCAGCCAAGAATTGGGGCTGGGCTATGGCTACACCTTC.

This clone has more than one count but fewer than ten. The V gene is TRBV5-4, the J gene TRBJ1-4; D perhaps matches TRBD1 (5 bases). This CDR3 has 17 amino acids. Germline loops: CDR1 SGHNT, CDR2 YYREEE (reference sequence). Trimming cost V 1 base and J 0 bases, with 13 bases left between them. Here the CDR3 DNA reads TGTGCCAGCAGCTTGAGGTCTCAGGGCGCAACTAATGAAAAACTGTTTTTT. It translates to CASSLRSQGATNEKLFF.

The V gene is TRBV2, the J gene TRBJ2-3; no reliable D call. The germline V gene encodes CDR1 SNHLY and CDR2 FYNNEI. CDR3 length equals 15 residues. The V end lost 7 bases, the J end lost 4 bases, and 18 bases lay between the germline ends. CDR3 in DNA: TGTGCCAGCAAGCCATTGGTGGGCACCCCAGATACGCAGTATTTT. This translates into CASKPLVGTPDTQYF. The full variable domain, in which reference TRBV2 and TRBJ2-3 provide the parts outside the CDR3, is EPEVTQTPSHQVTQMGQEVILRCVPISNHLYFYWYRQILGQKVEFLVSFYNNEISEKSEIFDDQFSVERPDGSNFTLKIRSTKLEDSAMYFCASKPLVGTPDTQYFGPGTRLTVL.

Comments on this clone: Within the sample, other DNA sequences also encode this same CDR3. This chain links TRBV7-2 with TRBJ2-7, with 8 positions matching TRBD2. This CDR3 is built from 15 residues. The ends lost 5 bases at V and 2 bases at J; junction bases unmatched: 8. From germline, CDR1 is SGHTA and CDR2 FQGNSA. The CDR3 DNA reads as TGTGCCAGCAGCCTTAACCCGGGACTAGCCTACGAGCAGTACTTC. It is translated as CASSLNPGLAYEQYF.

The CDR3 bases are TGCGCCAGCAGCCAGTCCGGGACAGTAAATGAAAAACTGTTTTTT. Translation gives CASSQSGTVNEKLFF. The V and J genes are TRBV4-1 and TRBJ1-4; 7 bases agree with TRBD1. The germline CDR1 and CDR2 sequences are MGHRA and YSYEKL. V dropped 3 bases and J dropped 5; count of bases not matched to a gene: 6. The CDR3 is 15 residues long.

The rearrangement joins TRBV10-1 to TRBJ2-1, with 8 bases lining up with TRBD2. This CDR3 spans 17 amino acids. The germline V gene encodes CDR1 WNHNN and CDR2 SYGVQD (reference sequence). The ends lost 7 bases at V and 8 bases at J; junction bases unmatched: 19. This CDR3 reads CASTKRRGGLDSHEQFF. The CDR3 DNA reads TGCGCCAGCACTAAACGACGGGGGGGACTAGACAGCCATGAGCAGTTCTTC.

The chain combines TRBV5-1 with TRBJ1-2; maybe TRBD1 (5 bases). There are 15 residues in the CDR3. Germline CDR1 and CDR2: SGHRS and YFSETQ. V was pared by 3 bases and J by 3 bases, with 15 bases between. DNA of the CDR3: TGCGCCAGCAGCTCCGGGACTCTCGTCTACTATGGCTACACCTTC. Amino acid sequence: CASSSGTLVYYGYTF. The full variable domain, in which reference TRBV5-1 and TRBJ1-2 provide the parts outside the CDR3, is KAGVTQTPRYLIKTRGQQVTLSCSPISGHRSVSWYQQTPGQGLQFLFEYFSETQRNKGNFPGRFSGRQFSNSRSEMNVSTLELGDSALYLCASSSGTLVYYGYTFGSGTRLTVV.

The CDR3, as DNA: TGTGCCAGCAGCGTAGATCCTAGCGGGGGGGCAGATACGCAGTATTTT. It is translated as CASSVDPSGGADTQYF. This sequence joins TRBV9 and TRBJ2-3; 12 bases line up with TRBD2. Germline V gene data show CDR1 as SGDLS and CDR2 as YYNGEE. The length of the CDR3 is 16 residues. The J segment lost 4 bases and the V segment lost 0 bases, leaving 3 bases of the junction unmatched.

V is TRBV5-6 and J is TRBJ1-5; D perhaps matches TRBD1 (5 bases). This CDR3 is built from 14 residues. Trimming stripped 1 base from V and 2 bases from J, with 7 bases between. Germline assignment: CDR1 SGHDT and CDR2 YYEEEE. DNA of the CDR3: TGTGCCAGCAGCTTGAGGGGTCGCAATCAGCCCCAGCATTTT. This gives the protein CASSLRGRNQPQHF.

The chain uses TRBV30 and TRBJ1-2, with D possibly TRBD1 on 5 matching bases. Germline V CDR1 and CDR2: GTSNPN, SVGIG (reference sequence). V lost 0 bases to trimming and J lost 6 bases, with 8 bases between them. The CDR3 length is 12 residues. CDR3 sequence: CAWSVRGNGYTF. The CDR3 DNA is TGTGCCTGGAGTGTACGGGGGAATGGCTACACCTTC.

The rearrangement joins TRBV10-2 to TRBJ2-3; D may be TRBD2 (6 bases). Between the trimmed V and J ends, which lost 4 bases and 0 bases, there was a span of 11 bases. CDR3 length: 15 amino acids. The germline V gene encodes CDR1 WSHSY and CDR2 SAAADI. CDR3 loop: CASSVSGTSTDTQYF. The CDR3 nucleotides read TGCGCCAGCAGTGTTAGCGGAACTAGCACAGATACGCAGTATTTT.

The J gene is TRBJ1-5, the V gene TRBV7-9; 7 nucleotides match TRBD1. Germline CDR1 SEHNR, CDR2 FQNEAQ (reference sequence). CDR3 length equals 14 residues. J gave up 4 bases and V 6 bases, and 6 bases lay outside the gene matches. CDR3 bases: TGTGCCAGCAGGGCAGGGGGAGGAAATCAGCCCCAGCATTTT. As protein: CASRAGGGNQPQHF.

This chain links TRBV28 with TRBJ2-7; D perhaps matches TRBD1 (6 bases). V gave up 5 bases and J gave up 0 bases, with 14 bases separating them. CDR3 size: 15 residues. CDR1 is MDHEN and CDR2 is SYDVKM in the germline V gene. CDR3 nucleotides: TGTGCCAGCAGTCTCTACAGGGTGAGCTCCTACGAGCAGTACTTC. Translation: CASSLYRVSSYEQYF.

The table lists this clone with a few counts. The same CDR3 is also encoded by other DNA sequences in this sample. The chain links TRBV19 to TRBJ1-2, with 9 bases lining up with TRBD1. The V gene's germline CDR1 is LNHDA and CDR2 SQIVND (reference sequence). The CDR3 is 13 residues long. The V segment lost 6 bases and the J segment 4 bases; nucleotides outside the gene matches: 3. The CDR3 coding sequence is TGTGCCAGTAGGACAGGGGGAGGCTATGGCTACACCTTC. This codes for CASRTGGGYGYTF.

The gene calls are TRBV6-1 and TRBJ2-7, with 7 bases that match TRBD1. The ends lost 5 bases at V and 4 bases at J; junction bases unmatched: 11. CDR3 length: 15 amino acids. The germline CDR1 and CDR2 sequences are MNHNS and SASEGT. Here the CDR3 DNA reads TGTGCCAGCAGTCTTACCCAAGGGGGCAAGTACGAGCAGTACTTC. Amino acid sequence: CASSLTQGGKYEQYF.

V gene TRBV6-1 combines with J gene TRBJ1-2, with D possibly matching TRBD1 (6 bases). The CDR3 consists of 15 residues. Trimming cost V 2 bases and J 4 bases, with 14 bases left between them. Germline CDR1 MNHNS, CDR2 SASEGT. The CDR3 sequence: CASSEPFQGIYGYTF. In nucleotides, the CDR3 is TGTGCCAGCAGTGAACCCTTCCAGGGGATCTATGGCTACACCTTC.

The genes are TRBV19 and TRBJ2-7; perhaps TRBD1 as D (5 bases). Germline V gene lookup returns CDR1 LNHDA and CDR2 SQIVND (reference sequence). V lost 0 bases, J lost 6 bases, and 12 bases lay in between. The length of the CDR3 is 14 residues. This chain's CDR3 is CASSIDRVSGEQYF. The CDR3 DNA sequence: TGTGCCAGTAGTATAGACAGGGTATCGGGCGAGCAGTACTTC.

This clone was detected once. The chain couples TRBV9 to TRBJ2-7; TRBD1 aligns across 11 bases. The trim removed 0 bases at V and 7 bases at J, leaving 3 bases unmatched. CDR3 size: 14 residues. Germline V lookup: CDR1 SGDLS, CDR2 YYNGEE. CDR3 sequence reads: CASSVEGQGVEQYF. In DNA, the CDR3 is TGTGCCAGCAGCGTAGAGGGACAGGGGGTAGAGCAGTACTTC.

V is TRBV7-9 and J is TRBJ2-3, with 11 bases identical to TRBD2. The CDR3 is 13 amino acids. In germline, CDR1 is SEHNR, CDR2 FQNEAQ (reference sequence). V shed 3 bases and J 13 bases; nucleotides not matched to a gene: 6. CDR3 amino acids: CASSFEPTSGKYF. CDR3 bases: TGTGCCAGCAGCTTCGAGCCGACTAGCGGGAAGTATTTT.

This clone was found once. The chain joins TRBV6-4 to TRBJ2-2, with D maybe TRBD2 (6 bases). The CDR3 runs to 15 residues. Germline assignment: CDR1 MRHNA and CDR2 SNTAGT. V lost 8 bases and J 5 bases, leaving 18 bases between the germline ends. The CDR3 region has the DNA TGTGCCAGCTCCGAGGAGGGAGTGGGGACCGGGGAGCTGTTTTTT. The encoded protein is CASSEEGVGTGELFF.

This chain links TRBV7-8 with TRBJ1-5; possibly TRBD1 for D (5 bases). The CDR3 extends over 15 amino acids. The germline gives CDR1 SGHVS, CDR2 FQNEAQ. V lost 1 base, J lost 6 bases, and 13 bases lay in between. The CDR3, as DNA: TGTGCCAGCAGCTTAGAAAAGGGGAATATTCAGCCCCAGCATTTT. It is translated as CASSLEKGNIQPQHF. The variable domain in full, with the rest retrieved from reference TRBV7-8 and TRBJ1-5, is GAGVSQSPRYKVAKRGQDVALRCDPISGHVSLFWYQQALGQGPEFLTYFQNEAQLDKSGLPSDRFFAERPEGSVSTLKIQRTQQEDSAVYLCASSLEKGNIQPQHFGDGTRLSIL.

The chain has TRBV9 and TRBJ2-3; possible D gene TRBD2, 7 bases. V shed 0 bases and J shed 5 bases, with 10 bases lying between them. Germline lookup yields CDR1 SGDLS and CDR2 YYNGEE. This CDR3 spans 14 amino acids. CDR3 bases: TGTGCCAGCAGCGTAGGGGGGGGGCAAGATACGCAGTATTTT. Protein product: CASSVGGGQDTQYF.